The next 3 T cell receptor beta chains were all read from a single sample in a study of cytomegalovirus exposure and HLA in healthy donors. The PCR ran on 60 Vbeta and 13 Jbeta primers. Sequenced by immunoSEQ multiplex PCR; TCRdb stores in-frame clones only, minus some. Here the sample spans around 240,000 clones, roughly 80% being singletons. The sample comprised PBMCs. Receptor source: a middle-aged woman in good health and CMV-seropositive.

V and J are TRBV6-1 and TRBJ2-7; tentatively, D is TRBD1 (5 bases). V lost 2 bases and J 5 bases, leaving 19 bases between the germline ends. The CDR3 has 16 amino acids. CDR1 is MNHNS, CDR2 SASEGT, per germline. CDR3 loop: CASSELGRGRWNEQYF. The CDR3 DNA reads TGTGCCAGCAGTGAATTGGGTAGGGGAAGATGGAACGAGCAGTACTTC.

The CDR3 reads CASSFTGAFNQPQHF. CDR3 nucleotides: TGCGCCAGCAGCTTTACAGGGGCGTTCAATCAGCCCCAGCATTTT. This sequence joins TRBV5-1 and TRBJ1-5; TRBD1 aligns across 7 bases. This CDR3 spans 15 amino acids. Germline V gene lookup returns CDR1 SGHRS and CDR2 YFSETQ. V dropped 2 bases and J dropped 3; count of bases not matched to a gene: 5.

Here the CDR3 reads CASSSQGARGYGYTF. The DNA of the CDR3 is TGTGCCAGCAGCTCACAGGGGGCAAGGGGCTATGGCTACACCTTC. The gene calls are TRBV7-3 and TRBJ1-2, with TRBD1 matching over 9 bases. J lost 4 bases, V lost 4 bases, and 7 bases had no gene match. The CDR3 consists of 15 residues. CDR1 is SGHTA and CDR2 is FQGTGA in the germline V gene. The complete variable domain, with remaining parts taken from reference TRBV7-3 and TRBJ1-2, reads GAGVSQTPSNKVTEKGKYVELRCDPISGHTALYWYRQSLGQGPEFLIYFQGTGAADDSGLPNDRFFAVRPEGSVSTLKIQRTERGDSAVYLCASSSQGARGYGYTFGSGTRLTVV.